The rows below give T cell receptor beta chains drawn from one sample of a study of beta chain features in type 1 diabetes. Clones were sequenced by immunoSEQ multiplex PCR, and TCRdb holds only the in-frame ones, with some missing. The sample records roughly 610,000 clones, roughly 15% being singletons. Material for sequencing was naive CD4+ T cells from blood. The receptors come from a young man in good health. Each CDR3 is given with its conserved first and last residue. A D gene is named only where the DNA matches it firmly. Expanded clones get a size class; other rows say once, few or many, or leave the size out.

TRBJ1-4	TRBV21-1	NA	NA	CASRTGTGKLREKLFF	TGTGCCAGCAGGACCGGGACAGGGAAGTTGAGAGAAAAACTGTTTTTT
TRBJ2-1	TRBV18	NA	few	CASSPRDGYNEQFF	TGTGCCAGCTCACCACGGGACGGATACAATGAGCAGTTCTTC
TRBJ2-7	TRBV4-1	NA	few	CASSQPRDTSYEQYF	TGCGCCAGCAGCCAACCCAGGGATACCTCCTACGAGCAGTACTTC
TRBJ1-2	TRBV5-1	NA	NA	CASSLGTENYGYTF	TGCGCCAGCAGCTTGGGGACGGAAAACTATGGCTACACCTTC
TRBJ2-1	TRBV9	TRBD2	NA	CASSKTSGRTYNEQFF	TGTGCCAGCAGTAAGACTAGCGGGAGAACCTACAATGAGCAGTTCTTC
TRBJ1-1	TRBV25-1	NA	NA	CASSEFGGPTEAFF	TGTGCCAGCAGTGAATTCGGGGGGCCAACTGAAGCTTTCTTT
TRBJ2-1	TRBV14	NA	few	CASSQGRGANSYNEQFF	TGTGCCAGCAGCCAAGGAAGGGGGGCGAACTCCTACAATGAGCAGTTCTTC
TRBJ2-1	TRBV18	NA	few	CASSPRERVGNEQFF	TGTGCCAGCTCACCACGAGAAAGGGTGGGCAATGAGCAGTTCTTC
TRBJ2-5	TRBV28	NA	few	CASSLEWETQYF	TGTGCCAGCAGTTTGGAGTGGGAGACCCAGTACTTC
TRBJ2-1	TRBV7-3	TRBD1	NA	CASSPIPGQVLNEQFF	TGTGCCAGCAGCCCAATCCCGGGACAGGTTCTCAATGAGCAGTTCTTC
TRBJ2-1	TRBV6-4	NA	once	CASSEGQFYNEQFF	TGTGCCAGCAGTGAAGGCCAGTTCTACAATGAGCAGTTCTTC
TRBJ2-2	TRBV29-1	NA	few	CSVGTSTGELFF	TGCAGCGTTGGGACAAGCACCGGGGAGCTGTTTTTT
TRBJ2-2	TRBV25-1	TRBD1	NA	CASSEPGQGNTGELFF	TGTGCCAGCAGTGAACCTGGACAGGGGAACACCGGGGAGCTGTTTTTT
TRBJ2-5	TRBV15	NA	NA	CATSRVGIGMLSVETQYF	TGTGCCACCAGCAGAGTTGGTATCGGCATGCTTTCGGTCGAGACCCAGTACTTC
TRBJ2-5	TRBV7-2	NA	NA	CASTLQGAKAETQYF	TGTGCCAGCACCCTCCAAGGGGCCAAAGCAGAGACCCAGTACTTC
TRBJ2-6	TRBV4-3	NA	few	CASSLGAGANVLTF	TGCGCCAGCAGCCTAGGAGCTGGGGCCAACGTCCTGACTTTC
TRBJ1-1	TRBV9	NA	few	CASSVGPPSHTEAFF	TGTGCCAGCAGCGTAGGTCCACCGTCGCACACTGAAGCTTTCTTT
TRBJ2-1	TRBV4-3	NA	many	CASSQDTGYNEQFF	TGCGCCAGCAGCCAAGATACTGGGTACAATGAGCAGTTCTTC
TRBJ2-1	TRBV11-3	NA	NA	CASSLDRGDYNEQFF	TGTGCCAGCAGCTTAGATCGAGGAGATTACAATGAGCAGTTCTTC
TRBJ1-2	TRBV6-6	NA	NA	CASSPQVGITNYGYTF	TGTGCCAGCAGCCCTCAAGTGGGCATCACGAACTATGGCTACACCTTC
TRBJ1-2	TRBV4-3	TRBD1	NA	CASSHRPGQGYGYTF	TGCGCCAGCAGCCACCGACCGGGACAGGGCTATGGCTACACCTTC
TRBJ1-2	TRBV15	NA	NA	CATSMWDGTSYTF	TGTGCCACCAGCATGTGGGACGGCACCTCCTACACCTTC
TRBJ1-1	TRBV29-1	TRBD1	NA	CSVVRTGSTTEAFF	TGCAGCGTTGTCCGGACAGGGTCTACCACTGAAGCTTTCTTT
TRBJ2-7	TRBV19	TRBD1	NA	CASSSSAGGFGEQYF	TGTGCCAGTAGTAGTTCGGCAGGGGGATTCGGGGAGCAGTACTTC
TRBJ2-2	TRBV9	NA	NA	CASSVVTGELFF	TGTGCCAGCAGCGTAGTAACCGGGGAGCTGTTTTTT
TRBJ2-2	TRBV19	NA	NA	CASRGLKQNTGELFF	TGTGCCAGTAGGGGCCTGAAACAGAACACCGGGGAGCTGTTTTTT
TRBJ1-1	TRBV29-1	TRBD1	few	CSARDRTLNTEAFF	TGCAGCGCCCGGGACAGGACCTTGAACACTGAAGCTTTCTTT